This is a list of T cell receptor beta chains from one sample in a study of blood T cell repertoires in COVID-19. The protocol was immunoSEQ multiplex PCR, while the TCRdb copy is restricted to in-frame clones and leaves out a portion. The sample consists of over 85,000 clones, 85% to 90% of them appearing once. Sequencing input: peripheral blood. These receptors were taken from a woman aged 45-60 years with acute or convalescent COVID-19. Each CDR3 is given with its conserved first and last residue. The order of the fields is J gene, V gene, D gene, clone size, CDR3 DNA, CDR3 protein. A D gene is named only where the DNA matches it firmly. Expanded clones get a size class; other rows say once, few or many, or leave the size out.

j_call: TRBJ2-1; v_call: TRBV3-1/TRBV3-2; d_call: TRBD2; clone_size: -; cdr3_nt: TGTGCCAGCAGCCAAGCACCATGGGCCGCGGTAGCGGGTACCAATGAGCAGTTCTTC; cdr3_aa: CASSQAPWAAVAGTNEQFF
j_call: TRBJ2-7; v_call: TRBV7-9; d_call: -; clone_size: -; cdr3_nt: TGTGCCAGCAGCTTCCTCTCGACTTCCGGGGAGCAGTACTTC; cdr3_aa: CASSFLSTSGEQYF
j_call: TRBJ1-5; v_call: TRBV10-3; d_call: -; clone_size: -; cdr3_nt: TGTGCCATCAGTGAGGGACAAAGAAATCAGCCCCAGCATTTT; cdr3_aa: CAISEGQRNQPQHF
j_call: TRBJ2-7; v_call: TRBV3-1/TRBV3-2; d_call: TRBD2; clone_size: -; cdr3_nt: TGTGCCAGCAGTCGCTCTAGCGGGATGGGGGACTACGAGCAGTACTTC; cdr3_aa: CASSRSSGMGDYEQYF
j_call: TRBJ1-4; v_call: TRBV27; d_call: TRBD1; clone_size: -; cdr3_nt: TGTGCCAGCAGGGACAGGGGATTTTCGGGGGAAAAACTGTTTTTT; cdr3_aa: CASRDRGFSGEKLFF
j_call: TRBJ2-2; v_call: TRBV5-1; d_call: -; clone_size: few; cdr3_nt: TGCGCCAGCAGCCGTGGAGACACCGGGGAGCTGTTTTTT; cdr3_aa: CASSRGDTGELFF
j_call: TRBJ2-7; v_call: TRBV2; d_call: -; clone_size: -; cdr3_nt: TGTGCCAGCTCCAAGAGCTCCTACGAGCAGTACTTC; cdr3_aa: CASSKSSYEQYF
j_call: TRBJ2-1; v_call: TRBV7-9; d_call: TRBD1; clone_size: -; cdr3_nt: TGTGCCAGCAGCGACCCCCAAGACAGGGTAAGGCAGTTCTTC; cdr3_aa: CASSDPQDRVRQFF
j_call: TRBJ2-7; v_call: TRBV29-1; d_call: -; clone_size: -; cdr3_nt: TGCAGCGTTGTTGCGTCGGGATCGTCCTACGAGCAGTACTTC; cdr3_aa: CSVVASGSSYEQYF
j_call: TRBJ2-1; v_call: TRBV6-2/TRBV6-3; d_call: TRBD1; clone_size: -; cdr3_nt: TGTGCCAGCAGTTACCAGCCATACGGAGGACAGGGTTGGTTCGATCGGAATGAGCAGTTCTTC; cdr3_aa: CASSYQPYGGQGWFDRNEQFF
j_call: TRBJ2-5; v_call: TRBV5-4; d_call: TRBD2; clone_size: -; cdr3_nt: TGTGCCAGCAGACTAGCGGGAGAGGGGGAGACCCAGTACTTC; cdr3_aa: CASRLAGEGETQYF
j_call: TRBJ2-7; v_call: TRBV5-1; d_call: -; clone_size: -; cdr3_nt: TGCGCCAGCAGCTCCCAGGGCTACGAGCAGTACTTC; cdr3_aa: CASSSQGYEQYF
j_call: TRBJ2-7; v_call: TRBV11-1; d_call: TRBD2; clone_size: -; cdr3_nt: TGTGCCAGCGGTCGGACTAGCGGGTCCTACGAGCAGTACTTC; cdr3_aa: CASGRTSGSYEQYF
j_call: TRBJ2-1; v_call: TRBV2; d_call: -; clone_size: once; cdr3_nt: TGTGCCAGCAGTGGTTTACAGAGCTCCTACAATGAGCAGTTCTTC; cdr3_aa: CASSGLQSSYNEQFF
j_call: TRBJ2-2; v_call: TRBV6-5; d_call: -; clone_size: -; cdr3_nt: TGTGCCAGCAGAACCCTAGCGAGGGGCACCGGGGAGCTGTTTTTT; cdr3_aa: CASRTLARGTGELFF
j_call: TRBJ2-1; v_call: TRBV9; d_call: -; clone_size: -; cdr3_nt: TGTGCCAGCAGCGTTCGGACATTAGAGACGAATGAGCAGTTCTTC; cdr3_aa: CASSVRTLETNEQFF